This TCR beta chain was obtained from a study of response to subunit inactivated influenza vaccine. On this clonotype itself: The antigen remains unidentified. Relative to the germline gene, one junction end is altered; a read error may explain this.

Using its own MiXCR run on the RT-PCR reads, TCRdb lists one record per CDR3 protein. The repertoire includes roughly 570,000 distinct CDR3 sequences, approximately 14% of them detected once, and around 10% sits in the top ten. Per germline, CDR1 SSHAT and CDR2 FNYEAQ (reference sequence). The CDR3 spans 16 residues. Findings and limits, study-wide: Authors suggested seasonal influenza vaccinations each recruit few new T cells.

This chain uses TRBV7-7 with TRBJ2-2; 8 bases fit TRBD1. This specimen was PBMCs from blood, taken 12 days after vaccination. The sequence derives from a man aged 50 or older who received an inactivated influenza vaccine. This CDR3 is CASSFGQGRGTGELFF. In nucleotides, the CDR3 is TGTGCTAGCAGTTTCGGACAGGGTCGGGGCACCGGGGAGCTGTTTTTT.